The 20 T cell receptor beta chains in this list originate from one sample, sequenced in a study of lymphopenia after photon versus proton radiotherapy. TCRdb's copy holds only in-frame clones and misses some; the assay was immunoSEQ multiplex PCR. The repertoire includes 50,000 to 60,000 clones, more than 85% of them detected once, and about a sixth sits in the top ten. Sequencing used peripheral blood, obtained from a patient treated with photon-based radiotherapy. The receptors shown here come from a woman between 40 and 50 years old with cholangiocarcinoma.

The chain is built from TRBV19 and TRBJ1-2, with a possible D match to TRBD1 (5 bases). The V end lost 3 bases, the J end lost 5 bases, and 13 bases lay between the germline ends. The CDR3 length is 14 residues. The germline gives CDR1 LNHDA, CDR2 SQIVND (reference sequence). CDR3 nucleotides: TGTGCCAGTAGTATGGAGGGGAGGGCTTATGGCTACACCTTC. Translating gives CASSMEGRAYGYTF.

J is TRBJ2-7 and V is TRBV27, with TRBD1 matching 7 bases. J lost 2 bases, V lost 6 bases, and 7 bases had no gene match. The CDR3 runs to 14 residues. CDR1 MNHEY and CDR2 SMNVEV come from the germline V gene (reference sequence). CDR3 in amino acids: CASRGTEFPYEQYF. CDR3 bases: TGTGCCAGCAGGGGGACAGAGTTTCCCTACGAGCAGTACTTC.

The chain is built from TRBV28 and TRBJ2-3; 14 nucleotides match TRBD2. Trimming cost V 6 bases and J 5 bases; bases outside gene matches: 16. This CDR3 spans 19 amino acids. Germline assignment: CDR1 MDHEN and CDR2 SYDVKM. CDR3 loop: CASSLKSGTGTSGRDTQYF. Written as DNA, the CDR3 is TGTGCCAGCAGCCTTAAGTCCGGGACAGGGACTAGCGGGAGAGATACGCAGTATTTT.

The chain carries TRBV11-2 and TRBJ1-1; TRBD1 aligns across 7 bases. The CDR3 is 15 residues long. V shed 5 bases and J 3 bases; nucleotides not matched to a gene: 9. The V gene's germline CDR1 is SGHAT and CDR2 FQNNGV. CDR3 residues: CASSPRVGGDTEAFF. Here the CDR3 DNA reads TGTGCCAGCAGCCCCCGGGTAGGGGGCGACACTGAAGCTTTCTTT.

This clone was seen a single time. The chain couples TRBV10-3 to TRBJ1-1; maybe TRBD1 (5 bases). V dropped 6 bases and J dropped 0 bases, with 14 bases sitting between them. Germline CDR1 and CDR2: ENHRY and SYGVKD. The CDR3 is made up of 15 amino acids. The CDR3 bases are TGTGCCATCAGGGGGCCAGGCGACTTGAACACTGAAGCTTTCTTT. This sequence encodes CAIRGPGDLNTEAFF.

The CDR3 DNA sequence: TGTGCCAGCAGCCCCGGGGGCGAGGCGCAGTATTTT. Translating it yields CASSPGGEAQYF. The chain recombines TRBV11-2 with TRBJ2-3, with D perhaps being TRBD1 or TRBD2 (6 bases each). The germline V gene has CDR1 SGHAT and CDR2 FQNNGV. The CDR3 is 12 residues long. With 5 bases removed from V and 10 bases from J, the gap between germline ends came to 13 bases.

The chain carries TRBV27 and TRBJ2-1; TRBD2 is a possible D gene (5 bases). The CDR3 length is 15 residues. V was pared by 6 bases and J by 0 bases, with 12 bases between. CDR1 and CDR2 from the germline V gene are MNHEY and SMNVEV (reference sequence). The CDR3 reads CASSLYRGSYNEQFF. In DNA, the CDR3 is TGTGCCAGCAGCCTATACCGGGGCTCCTACAATGAGCAGTTCTTC.

The J gene is TRBJ1-2, the V gene TRBV6-5; 8 nucleotides align to TRBD1. V was clipped by 8 bases and J by 1 base; unmatched bases: 9. The CDR3 consists of 15 residues. Per germline, CDR1 MNHEY and CDR2 SVGAGI. CDR3 sequence (DNA): TGTGCCAGCCGCTCGTTGACAGGGGTTAACTATGGCTACACCTTC. This encodes CASRSLTGVNYGYTF.

This clone was seen more than once but under ten times. J is TRBJ2-4 and V is TRBV11-2; D is perhaps TRBD1 (5 bases). The CDR3 sequence is 15 residues long. Germline V CDR1 and CDR2: SGHAT, FQNNGV. With 3 bases removed from V and 1 base from J, the gap between germline ends came to 10 bases. The CDR3 DNA is TGTGCCAGCAGCTTTATACAGGCTGCCAAAAACATTCAGTACTTC. Translation gives CASSFIQAAKNIQYF.

The CDR3 nucleotides read TGTGCCAGCACACTGGGGACTTCAGTCCCGTTCTATGGCTACACCTTC. Its protein is CASTLGTSVPFYGYTF. The genes are TRBV7-9 and TRBJ1-2, with D possibly matching TRBD1 (5 bases). There are 16 residues in the CDR3. The ends were cut back, 7 bases at V and 4 bases at J, with 22 bases in the middle. The V gene's germline CDR1 is SEHNR and CDR2 FQNEAQ (reference sequence).

This clone is medium-sized by share. The chain joins TRBV27 to TRBJ2-5; D gene ambiguous. V lost 6 bases to trimming and J lost 1 base, with 9 bases between them. The germline CDR1 and CDR2 sequences are MNHEY and SMNVEV (reference sequence). This CDR3 contains 13 residues. The CDR3 region is CASSRVVQETQYF. In DNA form, the CDR3 reads TGTGCCAGCAGCCGGGTAGTCCAAGAGACCCAGTACTTC.

This clone was seen just once. The chain has TRBV28 and TRBJ1-4; unclear D gene. The CDR3 sequence is 16 residues long. Germline loops: CDR1 MDHEN, CDR2 SYDVKM. V lost 5 bases to trimming and J lost 1 base, with 14 bases between them. The chain's CDR3 is CASSLYGGETNEKLFF. CDR3 bases: TGTGCCAGCAGTCTCTACGGCGGGGAAACTAATGAAAAACTGTTTTTT.

The chain uses TRBV27 and TRBJ2-1, with unresolved D. This CDR3 contains 15 residues. Looked up from germline, CDR1 is MNHEY and CDR2 is SMNVEV (reference sequence). V dropped 4 bases and J dropped 8 bases, with 18 bases sitting between them. The CDR3 DNA reads TGTGCCAGCAGTTCCCTGAACGGGTTGAATGATGAGCAGTTCTTC. Translated: CASSSLNGLNDEQFF.

The chain links TRBV18 to TRBJ2-7; D is unclear. From germline, CDR1 is KGHSH and CDR2 LQKENI. V lost 8 bases, J lost 3 bases, and 17 bases lay in between. This CDR3 has 14 residues. The CDR3 DNA reads as TGTGCCAGCCGCCCCCCCGTCTCCGTCTACGAGCAGTACTTC. Translating it yields CASRPPVSVYEQYF.

The chain links TRBV10-3 to TRBJ2-7; the D gene is possibly TRBD1 (6 bases). The V gene lost 10 bases and the J gene lost 4 bases, with 8 bases spanning the gap. The germline V gene encodes CDR1 ENHRY and CDR2 SYGVKD. CDR3 length: 10 amino acids. The CDR3 protein is CASGQYEQYF. The DNA of the CDR3 is TGTGCCAGCGGACAGTACGAGCAGTACTTC.

V is TRBV2 and J is TRBJ1-6; a weak D match, TRBD1 (5 bases). Between the trimmed V and J ends, which lost 7 bases and 8 bases, there was a span of 18 bases. Per the germline V gene, CDR1 is SNHLY and CDR2 is FYNNEI. The CDR3 runs to 15 residues. The CDR3: CASTPEGTLYSPLHF. CDR3 nucleotides: TGTGCCAGCACCCCGGAGGGGACCCTTTATTCACCCCTCCACTTT.

The V call is TRBV19, the J call TRBJ1-1; TRBD1 matches at 11 bases. Trimming removed 8 bases from V and 6 bases from J; junction bases left unmatched: 5. This CDR3 contains 13 residues. Germline lookup yields CDR1 LNHDA and CDR2 SQIVND (reference sequence). The CDR3 bases are TGTGCCAGTTCTCGGGACAGGGGGGCTGAAGCTTTCTTT. Translated, it gives CASSRDRGAEAFF.

V gene TRBV18 combines with J gene TRBJ1-5; the match to TRBD1 covers 12 bases. The CDR3 runs 15 residues. V dropped 3 bases and J dropped 6; count of bases not matched to a gene: 3. The germline CDR1 and CDR2 sequences are KGHSH and LQKENI. CDR3 in DNA: TGTGCCAGCTCACCGGGGACAGGGGGCGGTCAGCCCCAGCATTTT. Amino acids: CASSPGTGGGQPQHF.

The chain carries TRBV27 and TRBJ2-3; unclear D gene. The CDR3 extends over 15 amino acids. Trimming removed 4 bases from V and 0 bases from J, with 11 bases in between. Germline V gene sequence: CDR1 MNHEY, CDR2 SMNVEV (reference sequence). The CDR3 sequence is CASSSFESSTDTQYF. For the CDR3, the DNA is TGTGCCAGCAGTTCATTCGAGTCTAGCACAGATACGCAGTATTTT.

The chain couples TRBV19 to TRBJ2-7, with 12 bases that match TRBD1. From germline, CDR1 is LNHDA and CDR2 SQIVND (reference sequence). After removal of 5 bases from V and 6 bases from J, the junction contained 5 bases not matched to a gene. The CDR3 loop spans 14 amino acids. This chain's CDR3 is CASSRDRGRVEQYF. The CDR3 nucleotides read TGTGCCAGTAGTCGGGACAGGGGGCGCGTCGAGCAGTACTTC.